This TCR beta chain was identified during a study of cytomegalovirus exposure and HLA in healthy donors. From germline, CDR1 is SGHDT and CDR2 YYEEEE. The CDR3 is 14 residues long. V trimming: 0 bases; J trimming: 8 bases; junction bases outside the gene matches: 5. The study ran its PCR with 60 Vbeta and 13 Jbeta primers. This table comes from immunoSEQ multiplex PCR, and its TCRdb copy is limited to in-frame clones, with some not included. Of fewer than 250,000 clones in the sample, around 75% are singletons; the top ten hold about 1.4%. The receptor was isolated from a woman between 50 and 59 years old in good health and CMV-seronegative. The gene calls are TRBV5-6 and TRBJ2-7; TRBD2 matches 10 bases. The sample comprised PBMCs. In DNA form, the CDR3 reads TGTGCCAGCAGCTTGGAAGCGGGAGGGCGTCAGCAGTACTTC. Its protein product is CASSLEAGGRQQYF.